This entry describes one T cell receptor beta chain. What it binds is not known. The sample belongs to a study of T cell responses to AZD1222 COVID-19 vaccine. Points from the study as a whole: Two AZD1222 administrations were followed by greater Spike-specific TCR breadth and depth. Clonal diversity was possibly underestimated, and the donors were mostly white British, with more females. Reportedly, close to half of spike-specific TCRs are directed against unmutated variant regions. Repertoire samples came only from after the peak T cell response.

The CDR3 runs to 15 residues. The germline V gene has CDR1 LNHNV and CDR2 YYDKDF (reference sequence). Deletions cut 5 bases from V and 0 bases from J, with 12 bases between. Only in-frame clones appear in the TCRdb table, and some are missing; sequencing was by immunoSEQ multiplex PCR. This sample has 130,000 to 150,000 clones, with approximately 85% found just once. Sequencing used peripheral blood, obtained 28 days after the second dose of the MenACWY control vaccine. The source of this sequence is an adult who received the MenACWY meningococcal vaccine as a control. J is TRBJ2-3 and V is TRBV15, with D maybe TRBD1 (7 bases). CDR3 DNA: TGTGCCACCAGCGCGGGACAGACGAGCACAGATACGCAGTATTTT. Translated, it gives CATSAGQTSTDTQYF.